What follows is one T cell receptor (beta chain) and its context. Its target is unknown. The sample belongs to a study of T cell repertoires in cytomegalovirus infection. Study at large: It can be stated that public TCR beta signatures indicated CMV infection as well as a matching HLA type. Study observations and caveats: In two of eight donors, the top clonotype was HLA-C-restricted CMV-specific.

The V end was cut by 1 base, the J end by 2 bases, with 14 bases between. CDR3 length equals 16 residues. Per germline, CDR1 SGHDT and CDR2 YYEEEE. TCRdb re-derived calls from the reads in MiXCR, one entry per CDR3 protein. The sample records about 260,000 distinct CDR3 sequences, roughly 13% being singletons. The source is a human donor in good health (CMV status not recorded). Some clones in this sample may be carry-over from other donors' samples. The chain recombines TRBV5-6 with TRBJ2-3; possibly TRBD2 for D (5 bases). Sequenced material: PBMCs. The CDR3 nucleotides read TGTGCCAGCAGCTTGTTCCGGGGATCCGCCACAGATACGCAGTATTTT. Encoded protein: CASSLFRGSATDTQYF.